This TCR beta chain was obtained from a study of blood T cell repertoires in COVID-19. This clone was counted a few times. TCRdb keeps only in-frame clones here, not all; method: immunoSEQ multiplex PCR. Among more than 100,000 clones listed, about 85% were seen once. Sequenced material: peripheral blood. The source is a man of 80 years or more with acute or convalescent COVID-19.

The CDR3: CSAVRDRVGTEAFF. The CDR3 DNA reads as TGCAGCGCCGTCCGGGACAGGGTGGGGACTGAAGCTTTCTTT. The chain couples TRBV29-1 to TRBJ1-1; 9 bases line up with TRBD1. The germline V gene has CDR1 SQVTM and CDR2 ANQGSEA. The CDR3 covers 14 residues. V shed 7 bases and J 5 bases; nucleotides not matched to a gene: 11.